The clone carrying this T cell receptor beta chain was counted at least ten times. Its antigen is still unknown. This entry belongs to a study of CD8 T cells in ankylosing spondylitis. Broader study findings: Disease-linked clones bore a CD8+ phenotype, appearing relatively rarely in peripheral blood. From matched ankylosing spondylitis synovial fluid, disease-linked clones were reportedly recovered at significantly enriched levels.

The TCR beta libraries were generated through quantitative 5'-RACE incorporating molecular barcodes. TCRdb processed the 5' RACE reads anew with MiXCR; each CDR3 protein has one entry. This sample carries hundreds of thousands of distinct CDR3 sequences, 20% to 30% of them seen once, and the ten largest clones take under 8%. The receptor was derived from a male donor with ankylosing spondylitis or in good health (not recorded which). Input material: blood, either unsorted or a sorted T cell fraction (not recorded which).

CDR3 nucleotides: TGTGCCAGCAGTGAAGCCGCCGGGACAGGCGGGACTAGCGGGGGCAATGAGCAGTTCTTC. As protein: CASSEAAGTGGTSGGNEQFF. The rearrangement uses TRBV25-1 and TRBJ2-1; 14 bases align to TRBD2. CDR1 MGHDK and CDR2 SYGVNS come from the germline V gene. V was clipped by 2 bases and J by 6 bases; unmatched bases: 15. This CDR3 has 20 amino acids.